This TCR beta chain was obtained from a study of beta chain features in type 1 diabetes. In the study overall: The study found patients and healthy donors alike in age, gender and cell yields. Points from the study as a whole: The cDNA sequencing approach could over-represent high-TCR-expressing cells. All four CD4+ subsets from Type 1 diabetes patients carried moderately but significantly shorter TCRB CDR3s.

Germline V gene sequence: CDR1 LNHDA, CDR2 SQIVND (reference sequence). The CDR3 sequence is 17 residues long. Trimming took 10 bases from V and 4 from J, leaving 23 bases between them. A remark on this clone: No antigen is known for it.

Averaging about 116 mL, one heparinised blood draw came from each individual donor. Sorted CD4+ subsets: naive, central memory, regulatory, stem cell-like memory (CD45RO/CCR7/CD25/CD127/CD95/CD27 panel). Reverse transcription of all isolated RNA meant that expressed TCRB transcripts were sequenced. TCRdb's table, derived via immunoSEQ multiplex PCR, lists solely in-frame clones and lacks some. The sample records approximately 600,000 clones, around 12% being singletons. This sequence originates from a man aged 30-40 years with type 1 diabetes. J is TRBJ1-6 and V is TRBV19; TRBD1 is a possible D gene (5 bases). Sequenced sample: naive CD4+ T cells from blood. DNA of the CDR3: TGTGCCACCCAGGCAGGGAATGGATTGCGGTATAATTCACCCCTCCACTTT. This codes for CATQAGNGLRYNSPLHF.